This T cell receptor beta chain was obtained from a study of radiotherapy plus CTLA-4 blockade in lung cancer. General observations from the study: Clones of tumor-derived TCRs expanded in blood after radiotherapy plus ipilimumab. Reportedly, early blood T cell clone dynamics best predicted response, with interferon-beta.

The germline gives CDR1 SGHVS, CDR2 FQNEAQ. V gave up 4 bases and J gave up 3 bases; unmatched junction bases: 7. The CDR3 loop spans 16 amino acids. The study gave focal radiation plus ipilimumab CTLA-4 blockade to patients with chemo-refractory metastatic non-small-cell lung cancer. This clone was seen a few times. Its antigen is as yet unknown. Sequencing used immunoSEQ multiplex PCR; TCRdb keeps in-frame clones, though not all of them. The table records tens of thousands of clones, 77% of them present only once. The V gene is TRBV7-8, the J gene TRBJ2-1; 9 bases align to TRBD2. Specimen: peripheral blood, collected from a patient treated with radiotherapy plus ipilimumab. The sequence derives from a human donor with non-small cell lung cancer who had a partial response to radiotherapy plus ipilimumab. CDR3 DNA: TGTGCCAGCAGCTCGTCTAGCGGGGAACTCTACAATGAGCAGTTCTTC. Protein: CASSSSSGELYNEQFF.